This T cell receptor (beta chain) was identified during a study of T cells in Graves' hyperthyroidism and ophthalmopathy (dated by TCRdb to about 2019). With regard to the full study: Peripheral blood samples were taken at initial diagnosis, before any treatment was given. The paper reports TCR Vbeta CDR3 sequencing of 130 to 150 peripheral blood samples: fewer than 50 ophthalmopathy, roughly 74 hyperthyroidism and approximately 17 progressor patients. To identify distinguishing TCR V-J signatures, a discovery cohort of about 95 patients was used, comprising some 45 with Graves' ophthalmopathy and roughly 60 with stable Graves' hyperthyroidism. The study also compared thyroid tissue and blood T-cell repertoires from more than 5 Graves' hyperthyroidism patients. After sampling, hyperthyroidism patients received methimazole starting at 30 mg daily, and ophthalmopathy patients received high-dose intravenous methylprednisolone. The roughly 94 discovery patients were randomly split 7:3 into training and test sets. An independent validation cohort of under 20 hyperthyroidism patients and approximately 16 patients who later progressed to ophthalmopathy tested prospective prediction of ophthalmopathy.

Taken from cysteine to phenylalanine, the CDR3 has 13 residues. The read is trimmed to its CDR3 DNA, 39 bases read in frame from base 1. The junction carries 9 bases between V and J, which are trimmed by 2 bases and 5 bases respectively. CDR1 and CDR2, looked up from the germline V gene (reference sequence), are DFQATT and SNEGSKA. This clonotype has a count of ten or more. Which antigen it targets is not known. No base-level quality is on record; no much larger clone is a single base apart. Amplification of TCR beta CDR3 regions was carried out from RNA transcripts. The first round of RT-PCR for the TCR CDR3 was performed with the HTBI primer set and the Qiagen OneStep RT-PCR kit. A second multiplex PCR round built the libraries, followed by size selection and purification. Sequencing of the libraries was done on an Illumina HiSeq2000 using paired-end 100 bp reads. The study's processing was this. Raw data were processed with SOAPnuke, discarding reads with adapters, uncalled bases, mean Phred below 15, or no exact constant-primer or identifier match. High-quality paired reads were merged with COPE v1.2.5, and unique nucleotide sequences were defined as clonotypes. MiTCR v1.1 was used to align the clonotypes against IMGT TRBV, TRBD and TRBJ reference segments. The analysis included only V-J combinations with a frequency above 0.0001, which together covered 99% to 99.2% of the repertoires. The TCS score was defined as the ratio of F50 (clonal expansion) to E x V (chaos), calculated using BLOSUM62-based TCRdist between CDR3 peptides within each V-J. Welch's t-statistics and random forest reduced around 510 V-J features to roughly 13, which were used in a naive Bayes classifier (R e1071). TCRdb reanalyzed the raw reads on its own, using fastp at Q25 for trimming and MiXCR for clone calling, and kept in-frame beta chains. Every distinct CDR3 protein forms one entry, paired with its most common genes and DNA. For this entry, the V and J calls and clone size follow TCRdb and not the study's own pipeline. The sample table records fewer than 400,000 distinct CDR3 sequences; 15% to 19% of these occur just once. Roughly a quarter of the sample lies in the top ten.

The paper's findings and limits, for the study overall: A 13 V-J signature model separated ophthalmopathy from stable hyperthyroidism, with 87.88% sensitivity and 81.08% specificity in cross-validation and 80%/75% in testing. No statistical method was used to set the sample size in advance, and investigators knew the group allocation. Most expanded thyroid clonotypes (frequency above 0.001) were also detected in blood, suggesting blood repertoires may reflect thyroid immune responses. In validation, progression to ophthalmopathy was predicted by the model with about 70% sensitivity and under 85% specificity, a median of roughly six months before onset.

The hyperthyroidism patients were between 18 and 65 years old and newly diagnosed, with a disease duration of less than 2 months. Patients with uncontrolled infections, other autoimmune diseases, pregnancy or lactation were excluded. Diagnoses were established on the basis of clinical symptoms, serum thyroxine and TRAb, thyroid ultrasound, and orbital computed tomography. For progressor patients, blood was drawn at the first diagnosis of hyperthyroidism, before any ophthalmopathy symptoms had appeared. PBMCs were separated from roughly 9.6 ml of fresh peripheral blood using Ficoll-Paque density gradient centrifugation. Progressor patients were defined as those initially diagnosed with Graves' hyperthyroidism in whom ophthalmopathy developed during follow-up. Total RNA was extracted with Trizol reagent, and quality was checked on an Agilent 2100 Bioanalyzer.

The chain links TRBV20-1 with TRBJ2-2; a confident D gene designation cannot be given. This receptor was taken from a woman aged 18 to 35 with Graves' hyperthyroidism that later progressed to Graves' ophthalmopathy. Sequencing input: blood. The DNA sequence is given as TGCAGTGCTAGAACTGGGTTTACCGGGGAGCTGTTTTTT. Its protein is CSARTGFTGELFF.